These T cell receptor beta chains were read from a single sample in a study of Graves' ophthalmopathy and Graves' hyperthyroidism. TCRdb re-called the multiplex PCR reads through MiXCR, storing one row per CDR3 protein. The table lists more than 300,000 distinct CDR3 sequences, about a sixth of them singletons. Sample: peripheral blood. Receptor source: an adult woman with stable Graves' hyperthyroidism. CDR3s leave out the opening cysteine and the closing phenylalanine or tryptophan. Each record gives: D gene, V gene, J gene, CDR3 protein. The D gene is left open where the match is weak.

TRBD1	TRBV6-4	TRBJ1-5	ASSDPGQGFSNQPQH
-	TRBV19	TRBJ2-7	ASSIRPDGYEQY
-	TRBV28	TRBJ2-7	ASSFIPGRSSYEQY
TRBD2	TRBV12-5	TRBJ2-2	ASGDAGTSGSTGELF
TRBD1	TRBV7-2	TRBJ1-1	ASSLPRGQGRTDTEAF
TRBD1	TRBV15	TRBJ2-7	ATSRDGTGGFEQY
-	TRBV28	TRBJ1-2	ASSLAVTYGYT
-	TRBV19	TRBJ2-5	ASSSLDSPTQY
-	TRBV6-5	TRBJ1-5	ASRRTYSNQPQH
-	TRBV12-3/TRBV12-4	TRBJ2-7	ASSPTPNYEQY
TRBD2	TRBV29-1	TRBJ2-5	SVLRAGGRETQY
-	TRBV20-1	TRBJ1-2	SANGVYGYT
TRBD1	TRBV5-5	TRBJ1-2	ASSPPPGQGVDT
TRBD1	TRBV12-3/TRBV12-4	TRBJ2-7	ASSFSRQGYEQY
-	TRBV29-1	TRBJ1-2	SVGDKIYGYT
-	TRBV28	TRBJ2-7	ASSLGHPYEQY
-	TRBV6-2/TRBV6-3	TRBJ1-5	ASSYMEGGQPQH
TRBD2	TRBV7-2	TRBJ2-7	ASRAGVLYEQY
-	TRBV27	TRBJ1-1	ASRTLDRNTEAF
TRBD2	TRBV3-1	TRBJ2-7	ASSQGAGGSYEQY
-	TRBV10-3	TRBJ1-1	AIGPDMNTEAF
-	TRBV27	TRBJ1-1	ASSLNFRNTEAF
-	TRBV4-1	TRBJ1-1	ASSLRARGAEAF
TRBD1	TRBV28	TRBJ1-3	ASSYLSGTAGNTIY
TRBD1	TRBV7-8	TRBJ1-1	ASSSEDRVTEAF
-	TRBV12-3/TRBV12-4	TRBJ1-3	ASIGGDTIY
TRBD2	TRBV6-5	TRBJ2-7	ASSYSLGVSGLTSSLYYEQY
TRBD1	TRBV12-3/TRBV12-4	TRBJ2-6	ASSQDRAGANVLT
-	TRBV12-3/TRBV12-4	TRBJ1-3	ASSSTDTIY
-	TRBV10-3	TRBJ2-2	AIRGQRDTGELF
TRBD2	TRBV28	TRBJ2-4	ASSKLAGGNIQY
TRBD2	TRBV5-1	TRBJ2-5	ASSLEVGGRREETQY
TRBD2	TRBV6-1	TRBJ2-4	ASSPRPSGTSVAKNIQY
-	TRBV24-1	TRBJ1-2	ATSDPGRGNYGYT
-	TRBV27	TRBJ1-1	ASSSPLSGAEAF
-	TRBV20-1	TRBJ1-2	SAPLGIPKDYGYT
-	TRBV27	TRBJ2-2	ASSWGGSGELF
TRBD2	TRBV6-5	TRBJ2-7	ASSYFSGSYEQY
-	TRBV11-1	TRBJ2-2	ASSFLGTPTQNTGELF
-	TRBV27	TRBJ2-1	ASSWVGGLQMNNEQF
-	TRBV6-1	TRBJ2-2	ASRLPPSNGELF
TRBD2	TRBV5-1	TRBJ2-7	ASSRLAGASHEQY
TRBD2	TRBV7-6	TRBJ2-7	ASSDQLAGGSYEQY
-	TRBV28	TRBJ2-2	ASRVPNTGELF
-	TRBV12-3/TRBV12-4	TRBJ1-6	ASSFGAGTFNSPLH